These 20 T cell receptor beta chains came from one sample sequenced in a study of regulatory T cells in long-lasting Graves disease. Building of the TCR beta libraries involved iRepertoire HTBI primers and Arm-PCR of CDR3 regions. MiXCR, applied by TCRdb to the multiplex PCR reads, yields one record per CDR3 protein. The sample has about 450,000 distinct CDR3 sequences; 23% are singletons. Described time point: persistent/refractory GD, antithyroid drugs over 5 years with positive TRAb. The TCR library was made from RNA that had been extracted from PBMCs in TRIzol. The sample in question was peripheral blood mononuclear cells (PBMCs), obtained when the disease was refractory, from a patient treated with antithyroid drugs. These receptors were obtained from a female donor with Graves disease.

This clonotype has ten or more counts. V and J are TRBV2 and TRBJ1-5; TRBD1 matches at 10 bases. The germline V gene encodes CDR1 SNHLY and CDR2 FYNNEI. The trim removed 1 base at V and 5 bases at J, leaving 2 bases unmatched. There are 15 residues in the CDR3. DNA for the CDR3: TGTGCCAGCAGTGAAGGGGGGACAGGGGATCAGCCCCAGCATTTT. Translation gives CASSEGGTGDQPQHF. Filled out from reference TRBV2 and TRBJ1-5, the complete variable domain reads EPEVTQTPSHQVTQMGQEVILRCVPISNHLYFYWYRQILGQKVEFLVSFYNNEISEKSEIFDDQFSVERPDGSNFTLKIRSTKLEDSAMYFCASSEGGTGDQPQHFGDGTRLSIL.

This clonotype was observed a few times. This chain uses TRBV6-2 or TRBV6-3 with TRBJ2-3; the match to TRBD2 covers 9 bases. Per germline, CDR1 MNHEY and CDR2 SVGEGT. The trim removed 0 bases at V and 2 bases at J, leaving 9 bases unmatched. The CDR3 sequence is 18 residues long. CDR3 DNA sequence: TGTGCCAGCAGTTACTCGGTTAGCGGGAGACTTACCACAGATACGCAGTATTTT. Translation gives CASSYSVSGRLTTDTQYF.

The CDR3 nucleotides read TGCAGCGTTTGGCATAGGGAGAAAGGCAATCAGCCCCAGCATTTT. Translating it yields CSVWHREKGNQPQHF. V usage is TRBV29-1 and J usage is TRBJ1-5; D unclear. Germline assignment: CDR1 SQVTM and CDR2 ANQGSEA. V was cut by 5 bases and J by 2 bases, with 16 bases left in between. CDR3 length equals 15 residues. Variable domain in full (rest from reference TRBV29-1 and TRBJ1-5): SAVISQKPSRDICQRGTSLTIQCQVDSQVTMMFWYRQQPGQSLTLIATANQGSEATYESGFVIDKFPISRPNLTFSTLTVSNMSPEDSSIYLCSVWHREKGNQPQHFGDGTRLSIL.

As for this clonotype: This clone may be a read error of a much larger clone one base away. The V gene is TRBV7-8, the J gene TRBJ2-2; perhaps TRBD2 as D (5 bases). This CDR3 spans 17 amino acids. Per the germline V gene, CDR1 is SGHVS and CDR2 is FQNEAQ. The CDR3 coding sequence is TGTGCCAGCAGGGGATATCGTGAAAACCTGGTAACCGGGGAGCTGTCTTTT. This translates into CASRGYRENLVTGELSF.

This chain connects TRBV2 to TRBJ1-3; the match to TRBD1 covers 8 bases. The V gene end was trimmed by 3 bases and the J gene end by 4 bases; junction bases not matched to a gene: 5. The CDR3 spans 15 residues. The germline CDR1 and CDR2 sequences are SNHLY and FYNNEI. CDR3 region: CASSEDRAGGNTIYF. DNA of the CDR3: TGTGCCAGCAGTGAGGACAGGGCGGGCGGAAACACCATATATTTT.

This rearrangement joins TRBV12-3 or TRBV12-4 to TRBJ1-2, with TRBD1 matching 7 bases. J lost 7 bases, V lost 1 base, and 6 bases had no gene match. The CDR3 contains 14 residues. The CDR3 protein is CASSLETGISGYTF. The CDR3 nucleotides read TGTGCCAGCAGTTTAGAGACAGGGATAAGTGGCTACACCTTC.

J is TRBJ2-7 and V is TRBV20-1; possibly TRBD1 or TRBD2 for D (5 bases each). CDR3 size: 12 residues. Trimming pared 3 bases from V and 5 bases from J, leaving 11 bases between. Germline V gene data show CDR1 as DFQATT and CDR2 as SNEGSKA (reference sequence). CDR3 bases: TGCAGTGCTAGCAGGGACGGACACGAGCAGTACTTC. It yields the protein CSASRDGHEQYF.

The chain joins TRBV19 to TRBJ2-2, with D uncertain. This CDR3 spans 13 amino acids. CDR1 is LNHDA and CDR2 is SQIVND in the germline V gene (reference sequence). Trimming took 5 bases from V and 6 from J, leaving 10 bases between them. The CDR3 reads CASSASRPGELFF. The CDR3 region has the DNA TGTGCCAGTAGTGCTTCCAGGCCCGGGGAGCTGTTTTTT.

This clonotype came up many times. This chain uses TRBV6-1 with TRBJ1-2; unclear D gene. This CDR3 has 13 amino acids. Germline V CDR1 and CDR2: MNHNS, SASEGT. The ends were cut back, 4 bases at V and 2 bases at J, with 8 bases in the middle. CDR3 sequence reads: CASSVYSNYGYTF. As DNA, the CDR3 is TGTGCCAGCAGTGTGTACAGCAACTATGGCTACACCTTC.

The genes are TRBV13 and TRBJ2-6; D may be TRBD2 (6 bases). Trimming cost V 0 bases and J 0 bases, with 15 bases left between them. Germline V gives CDR1 PRHDT, CDR2 FYEKMQ (reference sequence). The CDR3 is made up of 19 amino acids. DNA for the CDR3: TGTGCCAGCAGCTTAGGTGCTTTTAGCGGAACCTCTGGGGCCAACGTCCTGACTTTC. It codes for CASSLGAFSGTSGANVLTF.

This clonotype was seen many times. This rearrangement joins TRBV7-2 to TRBJ2-5; D is ambiguous. Deletions cut 4 bases from V and 5 bases from J, with 14 bases between. The CDR3 is 14 residues long. Germline loops: CDR1 SGHTA, CDR2 FQGNSA. The chain's CDR3 is CASSYYGGVETQYF. The CDR3 region has the DNA TGTGCCAGCAGCTATTATGGCGGTGTGGAGACCCAGTACTTC. Drawing the rest from reference TRBV7-2 and TRBJ2-5, the complete variable domain is GAGVSQSPSNKVTEKGKDVELRCDPISGHTALYWYRQSLGQGLEFLIYFQGNSAPDKSGLPSDRFSAERTGGSVSTLTIQRTQQEDSAVYLCASSYYGGVETQYFGPGTRLLVL.

This clonotype appeared many times. This rearrangement joins TRBV6-1 to TRBJ2-6; 9 nucleotides match TRBD1. The CDR3 has 18 amino acids. CDR1 is MNHNS, CDR2 SASEGT, per germline. V shed 6 bases, J shed 2 bases, and the junction held 11 bases outside the gene matches. The CDR3 DNA follows: TGTGCCAGCAGCTATTCCGGGACAGGGAGCACTGGGGCCAACGTCCTGACTTTC. This translates into CASSYSGTGSTGANVLTF.

This clonotype was counted between two and nine times. V and J are TRBV19 and TRBJ2-7, with 13 positions matching TRBD2. CDR3 length: 18 amino acids. Germline V lookup: CDR1 LNHDA, CDR2 SQIVND (reference sequence). V lost 5 bases, J lost 6 bases, and 16 bases stayed unmatched. CDR3 nucleotides: TGTGCCAGTAGTGGAGCGGGACTAGCGGGGATCCCAGACGGCGAGCAGTACTTC. Translating gives CASSGAGLAGIPDGEQYF.

The V and J genes are TRBV19 and TRBJ1-3; D remains unclear. Per the germline V gene, CDR1 is LNHDA and CDR2 is SQIVND (reference sequence). CDR3 length: 16 amino acids. V dropped 7 bases and J dropped 2 bases, with 18 bases sitting between them. The CDR3 DNA is TGTGCCAGTACCCCCCGCTCAAGGACGACTGGAAACACCATATATTTT. Translation: CASTPRSRTTGNTIYF.

This clonotype was seen repeatedly, ten times or more. The rearrangement links TRBV28 to TRBJ1-2, with 8 nucleotides matching TRBD1. Per germline, CDR1 MDHEN and CDR2 SYDVKM. The CDR3 is 15 residues long. V lost 3 bases and J lost 8; bases outside the gene matches: 11. The CDR3 DNA sequence: TGTGCCAGCAGTTTTCAGGACAGGGCCATTACAGGCTACACCTTC. Its protein is CASSFQDRAITGYTF.

This clonotype has a handful of counts. V usage is TRBV7-3 and J usage is TRBJ2-2; no clear D gene. The CDR3 runs to 12 residues. The ends were cut back, 7 bases at V and 4 bases at J, with 7 bases in the middle. Germline lookup yields CDR1 SGHTA and CDR2 FQGTGA. The CDR3 spells CASMGGTGELFF. The CDR3 DNA sequence: TGTGCCAGCATGGGTGGCACCGGGGAGCTGTTTTTT.

The chain uses TRBV20-1 and TRBJ2-7; 7 bases map to TRBD2. The V segment lost 1 base and the J segment 1 base; nucleotides outside the gene matches: 7. The CDR3 is 15 residues long. From germline, CDR1 is DFQATT and CDR2 SNEGSKA (reference sequence). This CDR3 is CSARVWREHSYEQYF. The CDR3 bases are TGCAGTGCTAGAGTCTGGCGGGAGCATTCCTACGAGCAGTACTTC.

In this sample, this clonotype turned up many times. This chain joins TRBV6-1 and TRBJ1-2; tentative D call: TRBD1 (6 bases). The length of the CDR3 is 16 residues. CDR1 and CDR2 (germline): MNHNS, SASEGT. Trimming stripped 8 bases from V and 3 bases from J, with 22 bases between. The chain's CDR3 is CASSKAAGESHYGYTF. The CDR3 DNA follows: TGTGCCAGCTCCAAGGCGGCAGGGGAATCCCACTATGGCTACACCTTC.

The genes are TRBV2 and TRBJ1-5, with TRBD1 matching 8 bases. Trimming at V came to 6 bases and at J to 1 base, leaving 8 bases not matched to a gene. This CDR3 region has 16 residues. The germline CDR1 and CDR2 sequences are SNHLY and FYNNEI. In nucleotides, the CDR3 is TGTGCCAGCAGGAAAGAGACAGGGGAAAGCAATCAGCCCCAGCATTTT. This translates into CASRKETGESNQPQHF.

This clonotype was seen a handful of times. This rearrangement joins TRBV27 to TRBJ1-3, with TRBD1 matching over 12 bases. CDR1 and CDR2 (germline): MNHEY, SMNVEV (reference sequence). Unmatched junction bases numbered 4, after V lost 5 bases and J lost 2 bases. There are 16 residues in the CDR3. The CDR3, as DNA: TGTGCCAGCAGTCCCCGGGACAGGGGGCCTGGAAACACCATATATTTT. Translating gives CASSPRDRGPGNTIYF.